A selection of T cell receptor beta chains follows, all from one sample in a study of blood T cell repertoires in COVID-19. Here immunoSEQ multiplex PCR was the method, and the copy in TCRdb shows in-frame clones only, minus some. The table records over 200,000 clones, around 82% of them present only once. Sequencing was done on a sample of peripheral blood. Receptors originate from a man aged 35 to 55 with active or convalescent COVID-19. Each CDR3 is given with its conserved first and last residue. Each record gives: V gene, D gene, J gene, clone size, CDR3 protein, CDR3 DNA. The D gene is left open where the match is weak. The size field is filled for only some rows; it gives once, few, many or a size class.

TRBV7-2	NA	TRBJ1-1	once	CASSSGVLTEAFF	TGTGCCAGCAGCTCAGGGGTGCTTACTGAAGCTTTCTTT
TRBV5-5	TRBD2	TRBJ2-7	NA	CASSGGGALSYEQYF	TGTGCCAGCAGCGGCGGGGGAGCCCTCTCCTACGAGCAGTACTTC
TRBV5-1	NA	TRBJ1-3	NA	CASSFGDSGNTIYF	TGCGCCAGCAGCTTCGGGGACTCTGGAAACACCATATATTTT
TRBV6-1	TRBD1	TRBJ1-2	NA	CASRQGTFGYTF	TGTGCCAGCAGACAGGGGACATTTGGCTACACCTTC
TRBV25-1	NA	TRBJ2-1	once	CASSEVKIDSNEQFF	TGTGCCAGCAGTGAAGTGAAGATAGATTCTAATGAGCAGTTCTTC
TRBV6-5	TRBD1	TRBJ2-5	NA	CASSKQGAQETQYF	TGTGCCAGCAGCAAACAGGGGGCCCAAGAGACCCAGTACTTC
TRBV18	TRBD1	TRBJ2-7	NA	CASSPEGTGGYEQYF	TGTGCCAGCTCACCAGAAGGGACAGGGGGCTACGAGCAGTACTTC
TRBV11-3	TRBD2	TRBJ2-7	NA	CASSLGGGTYEQYF	TGTGCCAGCAGCTTAGGGGGGGGTACCTACGAGCAGTACTTC
TRBV5-1	TRBD2	TRBJ2-5	NA	CASSRTSGQYQETQYF	TGCGCCAGCAGCAGGACTAGCGGACAGTACCAAGAGACCCAGTACTTC
TRBV5-1	TRBD2	TRBJ2-5	NA	CASSPGLAGSMVLETQYF	TGCGCCAGCAGCCCTGGACTAGCGGGGTCGATGGTTTTGGAGACCCAGTACTTC
TRBV6-5	TRBD1	TRBJ2-7	NA	CASSYRTGDEQYF	TGTGCCAGCAGTTATCGGACAGGGGACGAGCAGTACTTC
TRBV2	TRBD1	TRBJ1-5	NA	CAVGTGQGGNQPQHF	TGTGCCGTTGGTACGGGACAGGGTGGCAATCAGCCCCAGCATTTT
TRBV6-5	TRBD1	TRBJ2-7	NA	CASSFLSGTVSYEQYF	TGTGCCAGCAGTTTTCTCTCCGGGACAGTCTCCTACGAGCAGTACTTC
TRBV7-3	TRBD2	TRBJ2-3	NA	CASSYSGKTDTQYF	TGTGCCAGCAGTTATAGCGGGAAGACAGATACGCAGTATTTT
TRBV5-8	NA	TRBJ1-2	NA	CASSLETVWGYTF	TGTGCCAGCAGCTTGGAAACAGTCTGGGGCTACACCTTC
TRBV29-1	TRBD2	TRBJ2-1	NA	CSALEGGYNEQFF	TGCAGCGCGCTAGAGGGAGGGTACAATGAGCAGTTCTTC
TRBV9	NA	TRBJ2-3	NA	CASSVVSSSDTQYF	TGTGCCAGCAGCGTAGTCTCCTCCTCGGATACGCAGTATTTT
TRBV11-3	TRBD1	TRBJ2-7	NA	CASSLGGQGIHEQYF	TGTGCCAGCAGCTTAGGGGGACAGGGGATCCACGAGCAGTACTTC
TRBV3-1/TRBV3-2	NA	TRBJ1-2	NA	CASSLPNRVLRGYTF	TGTGCCAGCAGCCTCCCGAACAGGGTTCTTCGTGGCTACACCTTC
TRBV5-5	TRBD1	TRBJ2-7	NA	CASSPWTGSYEQYF	TGTGCCAGCAGCCCGTGGACAGGATCCTACGAGCAGTACTTC
TRBV13	NA	TRBJ1-3	once	CASSLGSSAGNTIYF	TGTGCCAGCAGCTTAGGCTCAAGCGCTGGAAACACCATATATTTT
TRBV30	NA	TRBJ2-5	NA	CAWRGAGETQYF	TGTGCCTGGCGGGGGGCAGGGGAGACCCAGTACTTC
TRBV4-1	TRBD1	TRBJ1-5	few	CASSQLDRDGQPQHF	TGCGCCAGCAGCCAATTGGACAGGGACGGTCAGCCCCAGCATTTT
TRBV30	NA	TRBJ1-4	NA	CAWSVDSNEKLFF	TGTGCCTGGAGTGTTGATAGTAATGAAAAACTGTTTTTT
TRBV9	NA	TRBJ2-3	NA	CASSPDPNYTDTQYF	TGTGCCAGCAGCCCCGACCCGAACTACACAGATACGCAGTATTTT
TRBV7-2	NA	TRBJ2-7	NA	CASSLVRAPLSEQYF	TGTGCCAGCAGCTTAGTCAGGGCCCCCCTCTCCGAGCAGTACTTC
TRBV11-3	TRBD2	TRBJ2-3	NA	CASSLGTSGGTKADTQYF	TGTGCCAGCAGCTTAGGGACTAGCGGGGGGACGAAGGCAGATACGCAGTATTTT
TRBV28	NA	TRBJ1-1	NA	CASSFAAGGSTEAFF	TGTGCCAGCAGTTTCGCCGCTGGGGGGAGCACTGAAGCTTTCTTT
TRBV7-3	NA	TRBJ2-5	many	CASSPGGKETQYF	TGTGCCAGCAGCCCCGGGGGAAAAGAGACCCAGTACTTC